The 8 T cell receptor beta chains presented below share a single source sample, sequenced in a study of blood T cells in healthy people across ages. With a J-beta primer mix and a sample-barcoded 5' primer, a second PCR ran about 6 to 11 cycles. MiXCR, applied by TCRdb to the 5' RACE reads, yields one record per CDR3 protein. The repertoire has about 1.8 million distinct CDR3 sequences, around 48% of them found once; the top ten carry approximately 2.1%. Source material: blood. All receptors come from a woman aged 40 to 49 in good health.

This chain joins TRBV24-1 and TRBJ2-1; 7 nucleotides match TRBD2. Trimming took 8 bases from V and 15 from J; bases not matched to a gene: 30. Germline V lookup: CDR1 KGHDR, CDR2 SFDVKD. CDR3 length: 18 amino acids. This CDR3 is CATKSAREVEWDCGGGFF. The CDR3 nucleotides read TGTGCCACCAAATCTGCCCGGGAAGTCGAGTGGGACTGCGGGGGTGGGTTCTTC.

The chain combines TRBV5-1 with TRBJ1-1; D is ambiguous. Germline V gene lookup returns CDR1 SGHRS and CDR2 YFSETQ. The CDR3 is 14 residues long. V was pared by 7 bases and J by 7 bases, with 20 bases between. CDR3 coding DNA: TGCGCCAGCGGCGCGGATGTCCATACGGGTGAAGCTTTCTTT. Its translation: CASGADVHTGEAFF.

The J gene is TRBJ2-3, the V gene TRBV4-2; no firm D call. V lost 2 bases, J lost 6 bases, and 9 bases lay in between. The germline CDR1 and CDR2 sequences are LGHNA and YNFKEQ. The CDR3 spans 13 residues. The CDR3 nucleotides read TGTGCCAGCAGCCAAACCGTAAGGGATACGCAGTATTTT. This translates into CASSQTVRDTQYF.

This chain connects TRBV5-1 to TRBJ1-1, with a weak D call TRBD1 (6 bases). CDR1 and CDR2 (germline): SGHRS, YFSETQ. Trimming shortened V by 0 bases and J by 7 bases, and 13 bases separated the two germline ends. The CDR3 loop spans 14 amino acids. The CDR3 DNA is TGCGCCAGCAGCTTGGCCGGGGGGCCGGTTGAAGCTTTCTTT. This codes for CASSLAGGPVEAFF.

This clonotype was picked up a small number of times. The gene calls are TRBV15 and TRBJ2-5, with 9 positions matching TRBD2. CDR3 length: 16 residues. In germline, CDR1 is LNHNV, CDR2 YYDKDF (reference sequence). V lost 0 bases and J lost 2; bases outside the gene matches: 4. Here the CDR3 DNA reads TGTGCCACCAGCAGAGAACTAGCGGGCTATCAAGAGACCCAGTACTTC. Amino acid sequence: CATSRELAGYQETQYF.

This clonotype was counted a single time. The chain has TRBV14 and TRBJ2-3; D gene unclear. V was clipped by 3 bases and J by 1 base, with 11 bases between them. The germline V gene has CDR1 SGHDN and CDR2 FVKESK. This CDR3 is 15 amino acids long. This CDR3 reads CASSHGMSGTDTQYF. The CDR3 nucleotides read TGTGCCAGCAGCCACGGAATGTCTGGCACAGATACGCAGTATTTT. The full variable domain, rest sourced from reference TRBV14 and TRBJ2-3, is EAGVTQFPSHSVIEKGQTVTLRCDPISGHDNLYWYRRVMGKEIKFLLHFVKESKQDESGMPNNRFLAERTGGTYSTLKVQPAELEDSGVYFCASSHGMSGTDTQYFGPGTRLTVL.

This clonotype was detected only once. The V and J genes are TRBV12-3 or TRBV12-4 and TRBJ2-7; the D is unclear. This CDR3 comprises 11 residues. Trimming left V 8 bases short and J 12 bases short, with 17 bases between. The CDR3 DNA is TGTGCCAGCGCGCTGAAAGAGACCCTGTACTTC. Translated, it gives CASALKETLYF.

The chain uses TRBV12-3 or TRBV12-4 and TRBJ2-4, with D possibly being TRBD1 or TRBD2 (5 bases each). V dropped 7 bases and J dropped 0 bases, with 16 bases sitting between them. The CDR3 length is 16 residues. The CDR3 spells CASTEGRGTAKNIQYF. CDR3 DNA: TGTGCCAGCACCGAGGGGAGAGGTACAGCCAAAAACATTCAGTACTTC.